A single sample gave rise to the 16 T cell receptor beta chains below, sequenced in a study of vaccination and CD4 T cells after COVID-19. The Oncomine TCR Beta short-read assay was what sequenced the DNA obtained from cultured CD4+ T cells. In TCRdb, the PCR reads were re-called with MiXCR into one record per CDR3 protein. The sample records 4,500 to 7,000 distinct CDR3 sequences, approximately 40% being singletons. Their antigens are not known. The treatment: roughly ten-day PBMC culture with coronavirus spike peptide pools or control peptides (ViraFEST assay). Researchers collected the unexposed donor's CD4+ T cells before the COVID-19 pandemic (2011-2018). Sequencing was performed on CD4+ T cells from blood, cultured in vitro. The receptors derive from a human donor in good health.

V gene TRBV20-1 combines with J gene TRBJ1-2, with TRBD1 matching over 8 bases. Trimming cost V 6 bases and J 8 bases; bases outside gene matches: 14. This CDR3 has 14 amino acids. The germline V gene has CDR1 DFQATT and CDR2 SNEGSKA (reference sequence). The CDR3 region is CSAIKRQGARGYTF. DNA of the CDR3: TGCAGTGCCATCAAAAGGCAGGGGGCACGGGGCTACACCTTC.

To note about this clonotype: The junction does not match germline at one end; this may be a read error. This chain uses TRBV7-9 with TRBJ2-3; D call uncertain. CDR3 size: 13 residues. Germline values: CDR1 SEHNR, CDR2 FQNEAQ (reference sequence). The CDR3 region has the DNA TGCGCCAGCAGCCACGGTGCGACAGATACGCAGTATTTT. This gives the protein CASSHGATDTQYF.

This clonotype was counted a few times. The rearrangement links TRBV20-1 to TRBJ2-3; 9 nucleotides agree with TRBD2. After removal of 3 bases from V and 5 bases from J, the junction contained 9 bases not matched to a gene. CDR3 length: 15 residues. Germline CDR1 and CDR2: DFQATT and SNEGSKA (reference sequence). CDR3 nucleotides: TGCAGTGCTAGGCGGGGCGGGGGGGGTGTAGATACGCAGTATTTT. Its translation is CSARRGGGGVDTQYF.

This clonotype has a handful of counts. The rearrangement uses TRBV19 and TRBJ1-5, with 8 bases lining up with TRBD1. The CDR3 runs 14 residues. Germline V gives CDR1 LNHDA, CDR2 SQIVND (reference sequence). Trimming cost V 5 bases and J 6 bases; bases outside gene matches: 6. CDR3 coding DNA: TGTGCCAGTAGTTTAAACAGGGGGGGTCAGCCCCAGCATTTT. It yields the protein CASSLNRGGQPQHF.

The chain recombines TRBV27 with TRBJ2-7; a weak D match, TRBD2 (7 bases). V lost 2 bases and J 1 base, leaving 18 bases between the germline ends. Germline CDR1 reads MNHEY; CDR2 reads SMNVEV (reference sequence). The CDR3 totals 17 residues. For the CDR3, the DNA is TGTGCCAGCAGTTTAAAGGGGGGGAGCTCACATTCCTACGAGCAGTACTTC. Its protein is CASSLKGGSSHSYEQYF.

The chain joins TRBV6-1 to TRBJ1-1; D is uncertain. The V gene lost 7 bases and the J gene lost 9 bases, with 18 bases spanning the gap. Germline V lookup: CDR1 MNHNS, CDR2 SASEGT. CDR3 length: 13 amino acids. The CDR3 nucleotides are TGTGCCAGCATCGATCGGACGCCGTCCAAAGCTTTCTTT. It codes for CASIDRTPSKAFF.

This clonotype was seen a few times. V usage is TRBV7-3 and J usage is TRBJ2-3, with 9 bases lining up with TRBD2. Per the germline V gene, CDR1 is SGHTA and CDR2 is FQGTGA. V was pared by 1 base and J by 6 bases, with 5 bases of the junction left unmatched. This CDR3 is 15 amino acids long. As DNA, the CDR3 is TGTGCCAGCAGCTTAAGTAGCGGGGGAACGGATACGCAGTATTTT. Translation gives CASSLSSGGTDTQYF.

By frequency in the sample, this clonotype is hyperexpanded. V is TRBV7-3 and J is TRBJ2-1; 12 bases agree with TRBD2. The CDR3 is made up of 13 amino acids. Germline CDR1 reads SGHTA; CDR2 reads FQGTGA. The V gene end was trimmed by 3 bases and the J gene end by 11 bases; junction bases not matched to a gene: 2. CDR3 bases: TGTGCCAGCAGCTTTCTAGCGGGGGGGCAGCAGTTCTTC. Translation gives CASSFLAGGQQFF.

This clonotype was seen a single time. The chain links TRBV29-1 to TRBJ2-2, with D tentatively TRBD1 (5 bases). The CDR3 contains 12 residues. Trimming removed 7 bases from V and 3 bases from J, with 9 bases in between. Germline CDR1 is SQVTM and CDR2 is ANQGSEA. The DNA for the CDR3 is TGCAGCGCTGACAGAGACACCGGGGAGCTGTTTTTT. Translating gives CSADRDTGELFF.

This chain links TRBV6-1 with TRBJ2-3; 8 bases agree with TRBD2. Trimming at V came to 2 bases and at J to 0 bases, leaving 13 bases not matched to a gene. Per germline, CDR1 MNHNS and CDR2 SASEGT. The CDR3 covers 19 residues. The CDR3 nucleotides read TGTGCCAGCAGTGAAAGGGGGTTAAGAGCGGGGGCTAGCACAGATACGCAGTATTTT. As protein: CASSERGLRAGASTDTQYF.

The gene calls are TRBV6-1 and TRBJ1-6; perhaps TRBD1 as D (6 bases). V lost 6 bases and J 0 bases, leaving 12 bases between the germline ends. CDR1 is MNHNS, CDR2 SASEGT, per germline. The CDR3 is 16 amino acids. The DNA for the CDR3 is TGTGCCAGCAGACGATTACAGGGCTCCTATAATTCACCCCTCCACTTT. It is translated as CASRRLQGSYNSPLHF.

V and J are TRBV12-3 or TRBV12-4 and TRBJ2-3; 9 bases map to TRBD2. Unmatched junction bases numbered 6, after V lost 6 bases and J lost 2 bases. There are 15 residues in the CDR3. CDR3 in amino acids: CASRVSGGYTDTQYF. CDR3 DNA: TGTGCCAGCAGAGTGAGCGGGGGGTACACAGATACGCAGTATTTT.

The rearrangement joins TRBV24-1 to TRBJ2-3; possible D gene TRBD1, 6 bases. Between the trimmed V and J ends, which lost 5 bases and 6 bases, there was a span of 14 bases. The CDR3 runs 14 residues. From germline, CDR1 is KGHDR and CDR2 SFDVKD. CDR3 sequence: CATSGPEGDDTQYF. Written as DNA, the CDR3 is TGTGCCACCAGTGGGCCTGAGGGGGACGATACGCAGTATTTT.

This clonotype appeared a few times. The V call is TRBV5-1, the J call TRBJ1-2, with D possibly TRBD1 on 6 matching bases. Per the germline V gene, CDR1 is SGHRS and CDR2 is YFSETQ. This CDR3 has 15 amino acids. Trimming cost V 4 bases and J 8 bases, with 21 bases left between them. The CDR3 is CASSPLMGAGDGYTF. The CDR3, as DNA: TGCGCCAGCAGCCCCCTGATGGGGGCTGGGGACGGCTACACCTTC.

In regard to this clonotype: This likely comes from a read error, as the CDR3 has no conserved phenylalanine or tryptophan at its end. This chain connects TRBV2 to TRBJ1-5; D is undetermined. The CDR3 totals 14 residues. The V end lost 2 bases, the J end lost 0 bases, and 5 bases lay between the germline ends. The germline gives CDR1 SNHLY, CDR2 FYNNEI. The CDR3 DNA follows: TGTGCCAGCAGTGAAAATAGTAGCAATCAGCCCCAGCATTCT. Translation gives CASSENSSNQPQHS.

This clonotype was detected only a few times. V and J are TRBV2 and TRBJ1-6, with 8 bases that match TRBD1. V was pared by 8 bases and J by 7 bases, with 4 bases of the junction left unmatched. The CDR3 contains 13 residues. Germline V gene lookup returns CDR1 SNHLY and CDR2 FYNNEI. The CDR3 nucleotides read TGTGCCAGCGGGGACAGGCCCAATTCACCCCTCCACTTT. Translated, it gives CASGDRPNSPLHF.